Listed here is a single T cell receptor (beta chain). Its binding antigen is unknown. Base quality data are lacking; no much larger clone is found one base away. Library preparation was by the immunoSEQ multiplex PCR assay. For the multiplex PCR, a mixture combining 60 forward primers for TCR Vbeta segments and 13 reverse primers for TCR Jbeta segments was used. The CDR3 region of rearranged TCR beta genes was amplified from genomic DNA with a multiplex PCR assay. On the Illumina HiSeq System, the amplified TCR beta libraries were sequenced as 87-base-pair reads. The study's own analysis went as follows. A later analysis counted tens of millions of unique TCR beta chains across the 666 repertoires, and some 11 million of these chains were shared by at least two donors. Raw reads were error-corrected and collapsed into unique sequences with a nearest-neighbor algorithm that merged closely related sequences to remove PCR and sequencing errors. CDR3 sequences were aligned to IMGT reference sequences to assign V, D and J gene segments. For a sequence to be retained, a match of at least six nucleotides to both a V gene segment and a J gene segment was required. A rearrangement counted as productive if the CDR3 had no stop codons and remained in frame with V and J, and every other rearrangement counted as non-productive. CDR3 was defined by IMGT convention, running from the second conserved V-encoded cysteine to the conserved J-encoded phenylalanine. The earlier analysis of 587 of the donors excluded sequences that lacked an unambiguous match to a single V gene segment. In an earlier analysis of approximately 590 of the donors, V segments were called functional above 56.7% productive rearrangements and were called segregating when the between-donor standard deviation exceeded 5%. A statistical classification framework was built for diagnosing cytomegalovirus status from the catalog of TCR beta chain sequences. V and J gene assignment, in a later analysis, came from comparing TCR nucleotide sequences with IMGT/GENE-DB human TR gene sequences. Using the TCRdist pipeline, a later analysis assigned CDR3 sequences along with most-parsimonious VDJ recombination scenarios. In a later analysis, each TCR beta chain was defined by its CDR3 amino acid sequence together with its V-gene family, and reads without a unique V-gene family were excluded. In a later analysis, nearly 600 highly shared, low-generation-probability nucleotide sequences were removed to address suspected cross-contamination and a sequencing artifact. In a later analysis, a clonal expansion index was calculated for each public chain from normalized within-repertoire ranks of inferred template counts. In a later analysis, generation probabilities were computed with a VDJ recombination model fitted to out-of-frame rearrangements, and the resulting probabilities were checked against IGoR. A later analysis scored TCR-TCR, TCR-HLA and TCR-CMV co-occurrence with hypergeometric tests, applying a repertoire-size bias correction to TCR pairs. False discovery rates were estimated in a later analysis by permuting HLA or CMV assignments 20 times. A later analysis grouped co-occurring TCRs with DBSCAN, adding TCRdist sequence similarity when clustering within HLA-allele-positive subsets. Repertoires with fewer than 30,000 or more than 120,000 public chains were left out of co-occurrence clustering, as were about 5 repertoires with anomalous nucleotide sharing. The table was pulled from immuneACCESS by TCRdb, which kept in-frame rearrangements only. Such tables lose some clones; where checked, under half of the loss comes from unresolved V genes, and the rest has no known cause. V and J calls and clone size are given by that table; D and trimming were obtained from the DNA. Recorded for this sample are 150,000 to 200,000 clones; approximately 80% of them occurred a single time. The ten largest account for 4.5% to 7.5% of the sample.

The CDR3 runs 18 amino acids, cysteine and phenylalanine included. The sequence is cut down to CDR3 DNA, 54 bases in frame from base 1. CDR1 is given as MNHEY and CDR2 as SMNVEV, both from the germline V gene (reference sequence). V and J are trimmed by 4 bases and 4 bases, and the gene matches miss 11 bases of the junction. The cohort consisted of fewer than 700 healthy bone marrow donors. All cohort members were sampled while nominally healthy, although unrecorded immune exposures were likely present. The donor was CMV seropositive and was included in the group of 270 or so seropositive cohort members. Every donor gave a peripheral blood sample, and the peripheral blood mononuclear cells from that sample were used for TCR beta sequencing. The Qiagen DNeasy Blood Extraction Kit was used to extract genomic DNA from the blood cell samples. The data stem from a study of cytomegalovirus exposure and HLA in healthy donors (dated by TCRdb to about 2017). Regarding the research as a whole: In an earlier analysis of 550 to 750 of the donors, 276 Gb of sequence data and 117 million unique TCR beta sequences from about 190 million T cells were reported. An early release covering 550 to 650 HLA-typed donors comprised approximately 300 gigabases of sequencing data and around 80 million unique TCR sequences. Of the roughly 400 genotyped donors, about 84% fell in the genetic ancestry cluster associated with self-reported Caucasian donors. The study aimed to test whether signatures of past pathogen exposure could be identified by cataloging public T cell receptors. Using immunosequencing, the study profiled T cell repertoires from approximately 700 subjects and related those repertoires to cytomegalovirus serostatus. Along with the approximately 700-subject first cohort, a separate validation cohort of around 110 different subjects was used. The study combined high-throughput TCR immunosequencing, statistical association of individual TCRs with disease status, and machine learning to predict cytomegalovirus infection status. In a later analysis, previously published TCR beta repertoires from 550 to 700 donors were re-analyzed and high-resolution HLA genotyping was added so that TCR occurrence patterns could be studied. Rather than using new phenotypic data, the later analysis identified candidate immune exposures from TCR beta sequences and from how often those sequences occurred across donors. An earlier analysis of some 500 of the donors applied high-throughput TCR beta sequencing to assess whether each TCR beta V gene segment acted as functional or pseudogenic. Alongside the repertoire data, information on donor age, sex, ethnicity and CMV serostatus was compiled. A later genetic analysis took genome-wide SNP genotypes for about 65% of the 666 donors and used that subset as a discovery cohort. Every repertoire in the discovery cohort had been generated on one and the same sequencing platform. HLA typing included class I and class II loci at four-digit resolution. Typing coverage differed by locus: A, B, C, DRB1 and DQB1 were typed in about 620-630 donors, DQA1 in about 500, DPA1 in 606, and DPB1 in around 490. Because of strong linkage in the cohort, roughly five DR-DQ haplotypes were treated as single units for association and clustering. Among 300 to 500 genotyped donors of the cohort, an average of around 250,000 unique TCR beta nucleotide sequences was sequenced per donor, of which 15% to 20% were non-productive.

General findings and caveats noted by the study authors: According to a later genetic analysis, donors in an Asian-associated ancestry cluster had fewer N-insertions in productive TCRs than the approximately 670-donor mean. In this cohort, only TCR beta chains were sequenced, and detectable features were limited by the absence of alpha or paired-chain data. A further reported finding was that TCR beta sequences accurately predicted the HLA-A and HLA-B alleles for most subjects in the first cohort. Because HLA typing was missing for some donors at each locus, association tests included only the typed subset. The sequencing pipeline was judged likely to have produced a cluster of highly shared sequence variants as a technical artifact. Linkage disequilibrium might explain the correlated functional status among segregating V segments, but an unknown experimental factor could not be ruled out. In a later analysis, several top co-occurrence clusters were reported to appear linked to parvovirus B19, influenza, CMV and Epstein-Barr virus. Broadly in line with IMGT annotations, most TCR beta V segments showed up in productive rearrangements about 87% or about 30% of the time in an earlier analysis of approximately 600 of the donors. The study gave a list of 150 to 200 TCR beta chains associated with cytomegalovirus. In a later genetic analysis, a missense DCLRE1C variant was associated with V-gene and J-gene trimming of TCR beta chains, and the association was replicated in an independent cohort. A later analysis found that most CMV-associated TCR beta chains appeared HLA-restricted, with HLA associations seemingly driven largely by CMV exposure. When HLA alleles, especially DR and DQ, strongly co-occurred, attributing TCR associations to individual alleles was difficult. The authors suggested that the approach could potentially be extended to other disease states and immunological phenotypes. Cytomegalovirus status was reported to be diagnosed by the classifier with high specificity and sensitivity in both the original and validation cohorts. Three of the identified cytomegalovirus-associated TCR beta chains were confirmed in vitro to be specific for cytomegalovirus antigens. Because counts were too low, about 18 rarely observed V segments, including chromosome 9 orphons, were left out of the earlier analysis of about 620 of the donors. Some IMGT-functional V segments, including TRBV6-2 and TRBV6-3, could not be told apart with the 87-base-pair reads, so those segments were excluded. Sequencing depth was assumed to be roughly uniform across donors in the presence/absence analyses, though that assumption may not hold. A later analysis associated approximately 17,000 TCR beta sequences with specific HLA alleles at a false discovery rate of 0.05. A later analysis found that HLA-associated TCR beta chains were more clonally expanded and had lower generation probabilities than equally common non-associated chains. In a later analysis, the rate of TCR association differed among HLA loci, with DRB1 alleles having the most associated TCRs and HLA-C alleles having the fewest. Most TCR sequences were observed very rarely across donors, whereas some public TCRs were present in many individuals. For the cohort, immune exposure information was limited to CMV serostatus.

Sample: PBMCs. The sequence is built from TRBV27 and TRBJ2-1; a stretch of 12 junction bases matches TRBD2. This clonotype was sampled from a woman under 40 in good health and CMV-seropositive. The CDR3 region has the sequence CASSSRLAGAWVYNEQFF. DNA sequence: TGTGCCAGCAGTTCCAGACTAGCGGGAGCGTGGGTTTACAATGAGCAGTTCTTC.